A single sample is the source of the 5 T cell receptor beta chains below, sequenced in a study of CD8+CD57+ T cells in acquired aplastic anemia. Genomic DNA acted as the template from which TCR beta VDJ combination and CDR3 sequence profiling were carried out. TCRdb itself ran the reads through MiXCR, one entry per CDR3 protein. This sample has a few hundred thousand distinct CDR3 sequences; under 65% occur once, and the top ten carry about 29%. Sequences were obtained from sorted CD4+, CD8+, or CD8+CD57+ T cells (not recorded which) from PBMCs. The source of these receptors is a human donor in good health.

The chain uses TRBV7-3 and TRBJ2-5, with TRBD2 matching over 10 bases. This CDR3 has 14 residues. The V gene's germline CDR1 is SGHTA and CDR2 FQGTGA. The junction had 4 bases not matched to a gene; V was cut back by 5 bases and J by 4 bases. The chain's CDR3 is CASSTGLAVETQYF. DNA for the CDR3: TGTGCCAGCAGCACCGGACTAGCGGTAGAGACCCAGTACTTC.

The chain links TRBV20-1 to TRBJ1-1, with no clear D. Germline V lookup: CDR1 DFQATT, CDR2 SNEGSKA (reference sequence). V shed 4 bases and J shed 1 base, with 13 bases lying between them. The CDR3 has 14 amino acids. DNA for the CDR3: TGCAGTGCTACTCGTGGTAGCAAGAACACTGAAGCTTTCTTT. It codes for CSATRGSKNTEAFF.

This chain joins TRBV29-1 and TRBJ2-1, with D possibly called TRBD1 or TRBD2 (6 bases each). The V end was cut by 6 bases, the J end by 4 bases, with 10 bases between. The CDR3 runs to 12 residues. The germline CDR1 and CDR2 sequences are SQVTM and ANQGSEA. The CDR3: CSVGGLYNEQFF. CDR3 coding DNA: TGCAGCGTCGGGGGCCTATACAATGAGCAGTTCTTC.

V is TRBV10-1 and J is TRBJ1-1; D might be TRBD1 (6 bases). Trimming stripped 6 bases from V and 5 bases from J, with 16 bases between. This CDR3 region has 14 residues. Germline lookup yields CDR1 WNHNN and CDR2 SYGVQD (reference sequence). The chain's CDR3 is CASSPTGSGTEAFF. In DNA, the CDR3 is TGCGCCAGCAGCCCTACAGGGTCGGGAACTGAAGCTTTCTTT.

This clonotype was counted ten times or more. The chain recombines TRBV10-3 with TRBJ1-2; no definite D call. Germline V gene lookup returns CDR1 ENHRY and CDR2 SYGVKD. The CDR3 is 11 amino acids. Trimming shortened V by 6 bases and J by 1 base, and 3 bases separated the two germline ends. The chain's CDR3 is CAIRGNYGYTF. CDR3 nucleotide sequence: TGTGCCATCAGGGGTAACTATGGCTACACCTTC.